A single T cell receptor (beta chain) is shown here with its context. What it binds is unknown. The data belong to a study of T-cell memory formation after mild COVID-19. TCR alpha and TCR beta cDNA libraries with sample barcodes and UMIs came from 5'RACE using constant-segment primers. TCRdb recomputed calls from the 5' RACE reads with MiXCR, one row per CDR3 protein. The table lists about 560,000 distinct CDR3 sequences, 20% to 25% of them singletons. Notes on the study in general: Pre-infection memory harbored some responding clones, suggesting cross-reactive memory joined. Whether second-wave clones peaking at day 37 were SARS-CoV-2 specific went unconfirmed. Clones contracting day 15 to 85 were balanced CD4/CD8; later expanders leaned CD4+.

The sequence derives from an adult woman who had mild COVID-19 (a few samples of this study predate the infection). Cell type and time point are not known. The sequencing input was PBMCs or a T cell subset sorted from them (not recorded which).

The CDR3 sequence: CASRVGTGTSLDEQYF. Here the CDR3 DNA reads TGTGCCAGCAGGGTCGGGACCGGGACCTCGCTCGACGAGCAGTACTTC. The chain employs TRBV25-1 and TRBJ2-7, with D perhaps matching TRBD1 or TRBD2 (5 bases each). CDR1 is MGHDK, CDR2 SYGVNS, per germline. V shed 6 bases and J shed 5 bases, with 23 bases lying between them. The CDR3 length is 16 residues.